The T cell receptor beta chain under discussion was sequenced for a study of human T cells and chemical hapten exposure. Findings and caveats of the study: DPC sensitization produced no change in TCRs with frequency above 1 in 1000. Expanded TCRs grouped into significantly more large CDR3 similarity clusters than controls produced.

Time point specified: patch test 3, about 24 weeks after DPC sensitization. As for treatment: therapeutic diphenylcyclopropenone sensitization with weekly scalp DPC. Donation of samples came from alopecia patients who were 18 to 70 years old and suitable for DPC. Within the library, unique molecular identifiers were attached to each individual cDNA molecule. TCRdb called the RACE reads again in MiXCR, with one record for every CDR3 protein. The sample consists of 130,000 or so distinct CDR3 sequences, roughly 12% of them appearing once. The CDR3 covers 16 residues. Unmatched junction bases numbered 6, after V lost 1 base and J lost 6 bases. Germline values: CDR1 LGHDT, CDR2 YNNKEL (reference sequence). Details on this clonotype: Its target is not known.

This sequence originates from a woman aged 45 to 65 with alopecia areata. Some clones in this sample may be carry-over from other donors' samples. The rearrangement links TRBV3-1 to TRBJ1-6; the match to TRBD1 covers 7 bases. The sample in question was whole blood, obtained in connection with sensitization to the hapten diphenylcyclopropenone (DPC). The CDR3 DNA sequence: TGTGCCAGCAGCCAAGGCAGGGGGTTCGGTAATTCACCCCTCCACTTT. This gives the protein CASSQGRGFGNSPLHF.